This TCR beta chain was observed in a study of blood T cell repertoires in COVID-19. The assay was immunoSEQ multiplex PCR, and TCRdb's table has in-frame clones only and misses some. This sample has roughly 230,000 clones, with approximately 84% found just once. Germline V gives CDR1 SEHNR, CDR2 FQNEAQ (reference sequence). This CDR3 spans 14 amino acids. V trimming: 5 bases; J trimming: 5 bases; junction bases outside the gene matches: 4. The V gene is TRBV7-9, the J gene TRBJ1-4; 8 nucleotides match TRBD1. The source material was peripheral blood. The TCR sequence derives from a man aged 50 to 59 with acute or convalescent COVID-19. The CDR3 reads CASSVRDRNEKLFF. The CDR3 DNA sequence: TGTGCCAGCAGCGTTCGGGACAGGAATGAAAAACTGTTTTTT.